This passage covers 18 T cell receptor beta chains from one sample sequenced in a study of T cells in localized non-small cell lung cancer. Using immunoSEQ multiplex PCR, the repertoire was profiled, and TCRdb retains in-frame clones only, with some absent. Of some 2,200 clones in the sample, about a third were seen once. Here the sequenced sample was lung tumor tissue, taken before any cancer treatment. The receptor source for this set is a man aged 35-75 years with stage I lung adenocarcinoma.

This clone has more than one count but fewer than ten. The rearrangement links TRBV28 to TRBJ2-7, with 9 bases that match TRBD1. The ends lost 3 bases at V and 6 bases at J; junction bases unmatched: 9. The germline V gene has CDR1 MDHEN and CDR2 SYDVKM. There are 15 residues in the CDR3. CDR3 nucleotides: TGTGCCAGCAGTTTGCCTGGTCCGGGACAGGGCGAGCAGTACTTC. Protein product: CASSLPGPGQGEQYF.

This clone is deemed medium-sized. V and J are TRBV6-8 and TRBJ1-6, with D possibly being TRBD1 (6 bases). The CDR3 consists of 16 residues. With 6 bases removed from V and 8 bases from J, the gap between germline ends came to 20 bases. CDR1 and CDR2 (germline): MNHGY, SAAAGT. CDR3 DNA sequence: TGTGCCAGCAGGAGGGTCGGGGCAGGGGTGGATTCACCCCTCCACTTT. The encoded protein is CASRRVGAGVDSPLHF.

V is TRBV9 and J is TRBJ2-7, with 8 bases identical to TRBD2. The CDR3 contains 14 residues. Germline V lookup: CDR1 SGDLS, CDR2 YYNGEE. Trimming removed 5 bases from V and 2 bases from J; junction bases left unmatched: 6. The chain's CDR3 is CASSPAGVTYEQYF. The CDR3 nucleotides read TGTGCCAGCAGTCCAGCGGGAGTTACCTACGAGCAGTACTTC.

The chain carries TRBV29-1 and TRBJ2-7, with 10 bases fitting TRBD1. From germline, CDR1 is SQVTM and CDR2 ANQGSEA. The CDR3 length is 13 residues. The trim removed 5 bases at V and 7 bases at J, leaving 8 bases unmatched. This CDR3 reads CSVSGTGVVEQYF. CDR3 DNA sequence: TGCAGCGTTTCCGGGACAGGGGTCGTAGAGCAGTACTTC.

V usage is TRBV11-3 and J usage is TRBJ1-2; D is unresolved. V lost 4 bases and J lost 7, with 22 bases in between. The CDR3 length is 16 residues. Germline V CDR1 and CDR2: SGHNT, YENEEA. In DNA form, the CDR3 reads TGTGCCAGCAGCTCCCCTCGAGTGGAGGGAAACCCTGGCTACACCTTC. Amino acid sequence: CASSSPRVEGNPGYTF.

The gene calls are TRBV18 and TRBJ1-3; 7 bases fit TRBD1. CDR1 and CDR2 (germline): KGHSH, LQKENI. V lost 3 bases to trimming and J lost 3 bases; unmatched junction nucleotides: 2. The CDR3 has 14 residues. The CDR3 here is CASSPRDSGNTIYF. CDR3 coding DNA: TGTGCCAGCTCACCTCGGGACAGTGGAAACACCATATATTTT.

This clone is judged medium-sized. The chain recombines TRBV9 with TRBJ2-1; D may be TRBD2 (6 bases). CDR3 size: 15 residues. Germline V gene lookup returns CDR1 SGDLS and CDR2 YYNGEE. V was clipped by 3 bases and J by 5 bases, with 15 bases between them. Here the CDR3 DNA reads TGTGCCAGCAGCGCGGGGACTCTAGGGAACAATGAGCAGTTCTTC. Translated: CASSAGTLGNNEQFF.

This rearrangement joins TRBV28 to TRBJ1-1; D call uncertain. Germline CDR1 is MDHEN and CDR2 is SYDVKM. V lost 2 bases and J 2 bases, leaving 24 bases between the germline ends. The CDR3 has 19 amino acids. This CDR3 is CASSLPLIYHKGLNTEAFF. The CDR3 DNA sequence: TGTGCCAGCAGTTTACCCCTGATTTACCACAAAGGGCTAAACACTGAAGCTTTCTTT.

The chain links TRBV25-1 to TRBJ2-2; D gene uncertain. CDR3 length: 12 residues. Germline V gene data show CDR1 as MGHDK and CDR2 as SYGVNS. With 1 base removed from V and 7 bases from J, the gap between germline ends came to 4 bases. For the CDR3, the DNA is TGTGCCAGCAGTGAATTTTTCGGGGAGCTGTTTTTT. Its translation is CASSEFFGELFF.

As concerns this clone: The junction shows a germline mismatch at one end, possibly a read error. V usage is TRBV23-1 and J usage is TRBJ2-2; 13 bases align to TRBD2. TRBV23-1 is given ORF status, its function remaining uncertain. The CDR3 sequence is 16 residues long. The CDR3 is CASSQGTSGVAGELFF. CDR3 in DNA: TGCGCCAGCAGCCAAGGGACTAGCGGGGTTGCCGGGGAGTTGTTTTTT.

This clone was detected a few times. V is TRBV6-8 and J is TRBJ2-5; D may be TRBD1 or TRBD2 (5 bases each). This CDR3 comprises 16 residues. Germline V CDR1 and CDR2: MNHGY, SAAAGT. V was pared by 0 bases and J by 5 bases, with 16 bases between. CDR3 sequence: CASSYSPPGPAETQYF. The CDR3 DNA reads as TGTGCCAGCAGTTACTCTCCCCCGGGGCCGGCGGAGACCCAGTACTTC.

V and J are TRBV18 and TRBJ1-2; D is possibly TRBD1 (5 bases). Germline V lookup: CDR1 KGHSH, CDR2 LQKENI. This CDR3 contains 15 residues. Trimming cost V 3 bases and J 1 base, with 12 bases left between them. This chain's CDR3 is CASSPSTGHNYGYTF. Written as DNA, the CDR3 is TGTGCCAGCTCACCCTCTACAGGACATAACTATGGCTACACCTTC.

V is TRBV18 and J is TRBJ2-5; D may match TRBD1 or TRBD2 (5 bases each). Trimming cost V 4 bases and J 1 base, with 7 bases left between them. The CDR3 contains 13 residues. Germline lookup yields CDR1 KGHSH and CDR2 LQKENI. The CDR3 region is CASSRDRQETQYF. The DNA for the CDR3 is TGTGCCAGCTCACGGGACCGCCAAGAGACCCAGTACTTC.

The V and J genes are TRBV5-1 and TRBJ2-1; 12 nucleotides match TRBD1. This CDR3 spans 18 amino acids. Germline-derived CDR1 and CDR2 are SGHRS and YFSETQ. V dropped 0 bases and J dropped 4; count of bases not matched to a gene: 8. This CDR3 reads CASSLGDRGHSLYNEQFF. The CDR3 DNA follows: TGCGCCAGCAGCTTGGGGGACAGGGGGCATTCCTTATACAATGAGCAGTTCTTC.

This clone has a handful of counts. This chain uses TRBV6-8 with TRBJ2-2, with D hard to call. CDR3 length equals 17 residues. In germline, CDR1 is MNHGY, CDR2 SAAAGT. V was cut by 2 bases and J by 0 bases, with 13 bases left in between. The CDR3 DNA is TGTGCCAGCAGTTACGAAAGGGCCAGGCCGAACACCGGGGAGCTGTTTTTT. This gives the protein CASSYERARPNTGELFF.

In this sample, this clone is large. This CDR3 reads CASSRSGPEPETQYF. The CDR3 nucleotides read TGTGCCAGCAGTCGTAGCGGGCCCGAGCCAGAGACCCAGTACTTC. The V and J genes are TRBV6-8 and TRBJ2-5, with TRBD2 matching over 7 bases. Germline CDR1 MNHGY, CDR2 SAAAGT. The CDR3 is made up of 15 amino acids. V dropped 5 bases and J dropped 4; count of bases not matched to a gene: 10.

The V call is TRBV2, the J call TRBJ1-1; tentative D call: TRBD1 (5 bases). Germline CDR1 and CDR2: SNHLY and FYNNEI. The ends were cut back, 5 bases at V and 6 bases at J, with 19 bases in the middle. The CDR3 extends over 15 amino acids. The CDR3 bases are TGTGCCAGCAGTAAGGGGCCCAGTCCCGCCTCTGAAGCTTTCTTT. Amino acid sequence: CASSKGPSPASEAFF.

The chain links TRBV28 to TRBJ2-7, with TRBD2 matching over 8 bases. The CDR3 has 16 residues. With V trimmed by 2 bases and J by 7 bases, 13 bases remained unmatched. Germline values: CDR1 MDHEN, CDR2 SYDVKM. CDR3 loop: CASSLSRPAGEGEQYF. CDR3 DNA: TGTGCCAGCAGTTTAAGTAGGCCAGCGGGGGAGGGTGAGCAGTACTTC.